The 9 T cell receptor beta chains listed next were all sequenced from one sample in a study of T-cell memory formation after mild COVID-19. Using its own MiXCR run on the 5' RACE reads, TCRdb lists one record per CDR3 protein. The sample includes more than 100,000 distinct CDR3 sequences, approximately 15% of them seen just once. The sequenced material came from PBMCs or a T cell subset sorted from them (not recorded which). These TCRs come from a young man who had mild COVID-19 (a few samples of this study predate the infection). Cell type and time point are not known.

V gene TRBV12-3 or TRBV12-4 combines with J gene TRBJ1-5, with D possibly TRBD1 on 6 matching bases. The CDR3 has 16 residues. Trimming left V 2 bases short and J 4 bases short, with 15 bases between. The CDR3 DNA reads as TGTGCCAGCAGTTTAAGGGGAACAGGGCAGAATCAGCCCCAGCATTTT. This sequence encodes CASSLRGTGQNQPQHF.

The V call is TRBV4-3, the J call TRBJ2-7, with 9 bases aligning to TRBD1. The CDR3 contains 13 residues. CDR1 is LGHNA and CDR2 is YSLEER in the germline V gene. V lost 2 bases to trimming and J lost 5 bases; unmatched junction nucleotides: 1. CDR3 protein: CASSQWTGDEQYF. For the CDR3, the DNA is TGCGCCAGCAGCCAATGGACAGGGGACGAGCAGTACTTC.

This clonotype turned up a few times. The chain recombines TRBV4-1 with TRBJ2-5; 7 nucleotides align to TRBD2. This CDR3 region has 15 residues. CDR1 is MGHRA and CDR2 is YSYEKL in the germline V gene. V lost 6 bases and J lost 4; bases outside the gene matches: 11. The CDR3 is CASSPEQGGGETQYF. DNA of the CDR3: TGCGCCAGCAGTCCGGAACAAGGCGGGGGAGAGACCCAGTACTTC.

The rearrangement links TRBV7-6 to TRBJ1-2; no clear D. The CDR3 is 13 amino acids. Germline-derived CDR1 and CDR2 are SGHVS and FNYEAQ. V lost 5 bases and J 7 bases, leaving 14 bases between the germline ends. As DNA, the CDR3 is TGTGCCAGCAGCCCAAGTTCCCTTACTGGCTACACCTTC. This codes for CASSPSSLTGYTF.

The chain combines TRBV27 with TRBJ2-4; D ambiguous. V gave up 3 bases and J gave up 0 bases, with 12 bases separating them. Germline CDR1 and CDR2: MNHEY and SMNVEV (reference sequence). This CDR3 region has 16 residues. The CDR3 bases are TGTGCCAGCAGTTTGTGGCTTACCTTAGCCAAAAACATTCAGTACTTC. This sequence encodes CASSLWLTLAKNIQYF.

The chain uses TRBV7-3 and TRBJ1-2; 11 bases fit TRBD1. Germline CDR1 and CDR2: SGHTA and FQGTGA. The CDR3 covers 14 residues. The J segment lost 4 bases and the V segment lost 5 bases, leaving 3 bases of the junction unmatched. CDR3 loop: CASSAGTGGYGYTF. CDR3 nucleotide sequence: TGTGCCAGCAGCGCGGGGACAGGGGGCTATGGCTACACCTTC.

A few counts support this clonotype. The V and J genes are TRBV5-1 and TRBJ2-3; 8 nucleotides match TRBD2. There are 14 residues in the CDR3. V gave up 7 bases and J gave up 0 bases; unmatched junction bases: 4. Germline V gene data show CDR1 as SGHRS and CDR2 as YFSETQ. CDR3 DNA: TGCGCCAGCCGCCGGGGGGGGAGCACAGATACGCAGTATTTT. Protein: CASRRGGSTDTQYF.

This clonotype was found a few times. The CDR3 DNA reads TGCGCCAGCAGCCAAGATAGAGTGACCCAGTACTTC. Residues: CASSQDRVTQYF. The chain carries TRBV4-3 and TRBJ2-5; D ambiguous. CDR1 is LGHNA and CDR2 is YSLEER in the germline V gene. The V gene lost 0 bases and the J gene lost 7 bases, with 6 bases spanning the gap. CDR3 length equals 12 residues.

V and J are TRBV6-1 and TRBJ2-7; tentative D call: TRBD2 (6 bases). V lost 7 bases to trimming and J lost 2 bases, with 9 bases between them. The germline V gene has CDR1 MNHNS and CDR2 SASEGT. CDR3 size: 12 residues. The CDR3 spells CASNGGTYEQYV. For the CDR3, the DNA is TGTGCCAGCAACGGCGGGACCTACGAGCAGTACGTC.